A single sample gave rise to the 2 T cell receptor beta chains below, sequenced in a study of blood T cell repertoires in COVID-19. TCRdb's copy holds only in-frame clones and misses some; the assay was immunoSEQ multiplex PCR. Here the sample spans some 210,000 clones, over 80% being singletons. Material for sequencing was PBMCs or T cells enriched from blood (not recorded which). These receptors were taken from a man younger than 35 with acute COVID-19.

The chain links TRBV11-3 to TRBJ1-1, with D unresolved. The ends were cut back, 5 bases at V and 2 bases at J, with 9 bases in the middle. This CDR3 contains 13 residues. Germline values: CDR1 SGHNT, CDR2 YENEEA. The CDR3 DNA follows: TGTGCCAGCAGCGTCGTAGTAAACACTGAAGCTTTCTTT. The encoded protein is CASSVVVNTEAFF.

The rearrangement links TRBV29-1 to TRBJ2-5; the match to TRBD2 covers 8 bases. The CDR3 consists of 14 residues. Per the germline V gene, CDR1 is SQVTM and CDR2 is ANQGSEA. Unmatched junction bases numbered 9, after V lost 6 bases and J lost 3 bases. CDR3 amino acids: CSVYSGAIKETQYF. DNA of the CDR3: TGCAGCGTCTATAGCGGGGCTATAAAAGAGACCCAGTACTTC.